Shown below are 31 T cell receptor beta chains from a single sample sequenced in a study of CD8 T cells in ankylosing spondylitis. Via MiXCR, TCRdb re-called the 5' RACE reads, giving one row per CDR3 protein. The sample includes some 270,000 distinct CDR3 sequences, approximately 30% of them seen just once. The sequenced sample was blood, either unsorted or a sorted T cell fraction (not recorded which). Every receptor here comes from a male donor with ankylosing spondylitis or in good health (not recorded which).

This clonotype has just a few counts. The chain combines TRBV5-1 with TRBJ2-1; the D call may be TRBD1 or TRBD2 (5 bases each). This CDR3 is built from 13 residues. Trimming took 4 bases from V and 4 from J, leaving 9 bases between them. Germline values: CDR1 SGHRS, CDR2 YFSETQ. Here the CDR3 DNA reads TGCGCCAGCAGCATGGGACCTTACAATGAGCAGTTCTTC. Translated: CASSMGPYNEQFF.

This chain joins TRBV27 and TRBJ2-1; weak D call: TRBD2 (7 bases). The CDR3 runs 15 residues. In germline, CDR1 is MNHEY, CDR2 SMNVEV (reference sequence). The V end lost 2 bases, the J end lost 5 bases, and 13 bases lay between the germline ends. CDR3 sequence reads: CASSLEGGSNNEQFF. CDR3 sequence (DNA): TGTGCCAGCAGTTTAGAGGGGGGGTCTAACAATGAGCAGTTCTTC.

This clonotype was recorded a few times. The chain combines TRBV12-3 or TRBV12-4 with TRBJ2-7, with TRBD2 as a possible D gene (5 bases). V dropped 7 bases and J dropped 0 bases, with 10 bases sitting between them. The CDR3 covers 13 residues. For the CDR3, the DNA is TGTGCCAGCACTGGGGAGAGCTCCTACGAGCAGTACTTC. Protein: CASTGESSYEQYF.

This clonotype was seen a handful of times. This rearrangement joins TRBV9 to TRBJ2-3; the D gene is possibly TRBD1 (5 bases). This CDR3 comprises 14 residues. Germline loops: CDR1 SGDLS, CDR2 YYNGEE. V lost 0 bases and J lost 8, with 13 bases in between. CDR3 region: CASSVATGGGTQYF. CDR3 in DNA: TGTGCCAGCAGCGTAGCTACAGGCGGCGGTACGCAGTATTTT.

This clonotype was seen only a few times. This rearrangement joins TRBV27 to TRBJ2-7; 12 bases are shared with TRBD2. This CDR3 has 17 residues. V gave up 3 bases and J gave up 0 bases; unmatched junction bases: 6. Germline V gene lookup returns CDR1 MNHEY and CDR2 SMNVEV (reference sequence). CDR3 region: CASSFRGTSGYSYEQYF. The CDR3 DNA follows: TGTGCCAGCAGTTTTCGGGGGACTAGCGGGTACTCCTACGAGCAGTACTTC.

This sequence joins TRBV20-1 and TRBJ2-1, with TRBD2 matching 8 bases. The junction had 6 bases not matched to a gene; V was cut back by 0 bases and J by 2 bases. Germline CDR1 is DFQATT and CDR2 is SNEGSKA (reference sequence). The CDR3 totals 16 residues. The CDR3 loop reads CSARDLQGLAYNEQFF. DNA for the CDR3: TGCAGTGCTAGAGATCTCCAGGGACTAGCCTACAATGAGCAGTTCTTC.

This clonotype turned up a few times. This CDR3 reads CASIGGETQYF. CDR3 bases: TGTGCCAGCATAGGGGGCGAGACCCAGTACTTC. This chain joins TRBV12-3 or TRBV12-4 and TRBJ2-5; 7 nucleotides match TRBD1. The junction had 1 base not matched to a gene; V was cut back by 7 bases and J by 5 bases. This CDR3 is built from 11 residues.

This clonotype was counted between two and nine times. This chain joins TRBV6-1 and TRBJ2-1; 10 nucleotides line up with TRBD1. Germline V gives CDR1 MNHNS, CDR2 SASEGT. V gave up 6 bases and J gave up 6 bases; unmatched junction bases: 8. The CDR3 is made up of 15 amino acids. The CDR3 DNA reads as TGTGCCAGCAGAGAGCCGGGACAGGGGCCCAATGAGCAGTTCTTC. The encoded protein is CASREPGQGPNEQFF.

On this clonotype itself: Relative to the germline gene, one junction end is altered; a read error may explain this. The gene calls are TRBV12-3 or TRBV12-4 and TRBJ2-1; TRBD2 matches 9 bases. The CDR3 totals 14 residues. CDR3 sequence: CASSLAGSHNEQFF. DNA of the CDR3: TGTGCCAGCAGTCTAGCGGGGAGTCACAATGAGCAGTTCTTC.

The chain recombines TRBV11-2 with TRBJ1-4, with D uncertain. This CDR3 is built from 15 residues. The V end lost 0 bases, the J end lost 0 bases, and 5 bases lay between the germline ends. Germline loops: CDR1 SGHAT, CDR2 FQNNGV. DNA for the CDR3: TGTGCCAGCAGCTTAGATGGGTCAACTAATGAAAAACTGTTTTTT. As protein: CASSLDGSTNEKLFF.

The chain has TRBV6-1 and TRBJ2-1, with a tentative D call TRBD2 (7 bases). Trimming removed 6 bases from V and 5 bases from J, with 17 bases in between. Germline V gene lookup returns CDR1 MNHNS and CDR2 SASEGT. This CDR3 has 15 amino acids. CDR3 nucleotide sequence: TGTGCCAGCAGAAGGGGGGGGTTGGCGAACAATGAGCAGTTCTTC. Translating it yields CASRRGGLANNEQFF.

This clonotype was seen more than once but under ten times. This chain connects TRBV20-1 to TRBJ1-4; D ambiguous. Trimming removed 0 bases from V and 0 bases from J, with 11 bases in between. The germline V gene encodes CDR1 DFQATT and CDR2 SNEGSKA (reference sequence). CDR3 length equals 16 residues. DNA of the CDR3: TGCAGTGCTAGAGACACCGAGGGCGCAACTAATGAAAAACTGTTTTTT. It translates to CSARDTEGATNEKLFF.

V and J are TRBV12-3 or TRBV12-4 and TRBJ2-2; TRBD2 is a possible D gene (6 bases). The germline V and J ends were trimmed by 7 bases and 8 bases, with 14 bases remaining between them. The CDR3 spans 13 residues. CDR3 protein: CASKAGFGGELFF. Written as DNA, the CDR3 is TGTGCCAGCAAGGCGGGATTCGGAGGGGAGCTGTTTTTT.

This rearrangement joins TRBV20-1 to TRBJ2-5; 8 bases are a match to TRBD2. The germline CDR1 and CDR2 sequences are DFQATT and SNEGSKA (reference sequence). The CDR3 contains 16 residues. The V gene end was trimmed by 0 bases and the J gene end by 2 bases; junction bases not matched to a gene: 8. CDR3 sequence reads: CSARDLSSGGQETQYF. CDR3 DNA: TGCAGTGCTAGAGATCTTTCGAGCGGGGGTCAAGAGACCCAGTACTTC.

CDR3 DNA: TGTGCCAGCAGCAAGTACTTGGTCCTAAGGGGGCCCGGGGAGCTGTTTTTT. This encodes CASSKYLVLRGPGELFF. The chain is built from TRBV12-3 or TRBV12-4 and TRBJ2-2; 7 bases match TRBD1. V gave up 6 bases and J gave up 6 bases; unmatched junction bases: 16. The CDR3 covers 17 residues.

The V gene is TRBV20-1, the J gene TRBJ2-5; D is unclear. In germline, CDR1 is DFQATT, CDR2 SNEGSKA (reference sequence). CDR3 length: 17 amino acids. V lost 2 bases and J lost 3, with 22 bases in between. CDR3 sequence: CSARTATWAALEETQYF. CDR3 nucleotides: TGCAGTGCTAGAACTGCAACTTGGGCAGCGCTTGAAGAGACCCAGTACTTC.

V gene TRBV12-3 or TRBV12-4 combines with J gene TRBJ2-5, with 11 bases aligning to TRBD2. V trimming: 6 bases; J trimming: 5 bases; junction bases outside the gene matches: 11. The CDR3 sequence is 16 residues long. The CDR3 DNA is TGTGCCAGCAGCCGACAAACTAGCGGGGGCGGGGAGACCCAGTACTTC. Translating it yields CASSRQTSGGGETQYF.

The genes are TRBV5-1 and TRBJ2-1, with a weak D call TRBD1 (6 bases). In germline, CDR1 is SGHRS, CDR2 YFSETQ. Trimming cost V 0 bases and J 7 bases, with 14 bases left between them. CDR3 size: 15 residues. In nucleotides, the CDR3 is TGCGCCAGCAGCTTGGAGGCAGGGGTTTGGAATGAGCAGTTCTTC. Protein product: CASSLEAGVWNEQFF.

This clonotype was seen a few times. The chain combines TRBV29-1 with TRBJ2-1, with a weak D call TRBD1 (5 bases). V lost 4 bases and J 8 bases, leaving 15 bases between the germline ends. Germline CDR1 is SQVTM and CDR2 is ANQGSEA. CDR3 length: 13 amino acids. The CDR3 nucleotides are TGCAGCGTTGCAGGCCGTAGCAGGGATGAGCAGTTCTTC. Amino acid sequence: CSVAGRSRDEQFF.

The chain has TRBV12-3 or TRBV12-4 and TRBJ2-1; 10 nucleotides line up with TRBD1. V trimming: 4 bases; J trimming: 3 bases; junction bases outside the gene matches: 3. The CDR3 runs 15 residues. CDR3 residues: CASSWGQGFYNEQFF. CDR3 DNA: TGTGCCAGCAGTTGGGGACAGGGGTTCTACAATGAGCAGTTCTTC.

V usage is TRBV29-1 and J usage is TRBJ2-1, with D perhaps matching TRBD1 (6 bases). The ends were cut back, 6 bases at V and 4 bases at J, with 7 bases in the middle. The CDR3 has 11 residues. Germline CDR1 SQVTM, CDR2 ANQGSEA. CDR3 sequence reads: CSVGQYNEQFF. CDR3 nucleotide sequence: TGCAGCGTCGGACAGTACAATGAGCAGTTCTTC.

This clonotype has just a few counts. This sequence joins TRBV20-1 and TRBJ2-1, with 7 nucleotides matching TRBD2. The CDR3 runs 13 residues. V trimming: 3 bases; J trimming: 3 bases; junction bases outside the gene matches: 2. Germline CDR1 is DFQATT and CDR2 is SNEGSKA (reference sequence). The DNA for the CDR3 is TGCAGTGCTAGGGGCGGGGGCTACAATGAGCAGTTCTTC. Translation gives CSARGGGYNEQFF.

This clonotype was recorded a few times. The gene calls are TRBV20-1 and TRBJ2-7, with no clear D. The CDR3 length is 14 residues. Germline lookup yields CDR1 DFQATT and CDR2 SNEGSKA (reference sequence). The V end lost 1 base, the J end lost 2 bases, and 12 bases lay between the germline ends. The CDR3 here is CSARVGDGTYEQYF. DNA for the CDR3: TGCAGTGCTAGAGTGGGTGACGGAACCTACGAGCAGTACTTC.

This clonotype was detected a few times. The CDR3 region is CSATAGTSLYEQFF. The CDR3 DNA reads TGCAGTGCCACCGCCGGGACTAGCTTGTATGAGCAGTTCTTC. The V call is TRBV20-1, the J call TRBJ2-1, with TRBD2 identical over 9 bases. The CDR3 covers 14 residues. The V gene's germline CDR1 is DFQATT and CDR2 SNEGSKA (reference sequence). Trimming removed 6 bases from V and 8 bases from J; junction bases left unmatched: 11.

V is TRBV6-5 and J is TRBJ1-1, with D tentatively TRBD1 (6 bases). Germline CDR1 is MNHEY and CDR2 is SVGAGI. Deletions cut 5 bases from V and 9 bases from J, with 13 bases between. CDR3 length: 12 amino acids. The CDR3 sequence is CASSNRDGKAFF. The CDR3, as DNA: TGTGCCAGCAGTAACAGGGACGGCAAAGCTTTCTTT.

As DNA, the CDR3 is TGCAGTGCTGCGTCCCGGGACGCCGATGAAAAACTGTTTTTT. Translating it yields CSAASRDADEKLFF. V is TRBV20-1 and J is TRBJ1-4; tentative D call: TRBD1 (5 bases). CDR1 DFQATT and CDR2 SNEGSKA come from the germline V gene (reference sequence). The CDR3 covers 14 residues. The V end was cut by 5 bases, the J end by 6 bases, with 16 bases between.

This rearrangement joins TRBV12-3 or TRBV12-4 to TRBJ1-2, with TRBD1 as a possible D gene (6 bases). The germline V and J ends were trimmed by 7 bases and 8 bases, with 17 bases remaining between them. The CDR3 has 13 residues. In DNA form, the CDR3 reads TGTGCCAGCACCGGAATTCTGGGGGGCGGCTACACCTTC. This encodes CASTGILGGGYTF.

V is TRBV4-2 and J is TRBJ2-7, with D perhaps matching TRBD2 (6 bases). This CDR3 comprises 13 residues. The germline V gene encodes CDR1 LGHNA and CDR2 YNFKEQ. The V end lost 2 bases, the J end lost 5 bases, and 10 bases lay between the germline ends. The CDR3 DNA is TGTGCCAGCAGCCAACGGGACTCTCACGAGCAGTACTTC. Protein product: CASSQRDSHEQYF.

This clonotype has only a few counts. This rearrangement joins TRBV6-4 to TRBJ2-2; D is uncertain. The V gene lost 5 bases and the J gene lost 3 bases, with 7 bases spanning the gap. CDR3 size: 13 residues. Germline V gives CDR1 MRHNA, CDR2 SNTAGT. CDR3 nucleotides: TGTGCCAGCAGTCTCCGGGACACCGGGGAGCTGTTTTTT. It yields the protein CASSLRDTGELFF.

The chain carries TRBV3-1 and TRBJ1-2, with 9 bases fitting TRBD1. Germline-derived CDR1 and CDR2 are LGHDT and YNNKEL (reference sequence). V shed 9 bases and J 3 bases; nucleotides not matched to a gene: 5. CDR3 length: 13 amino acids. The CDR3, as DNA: TGTGCCAGTACGGACAGGGGCCACTATGGCTACACCTTC. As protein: CASTDRGHYGYTF.

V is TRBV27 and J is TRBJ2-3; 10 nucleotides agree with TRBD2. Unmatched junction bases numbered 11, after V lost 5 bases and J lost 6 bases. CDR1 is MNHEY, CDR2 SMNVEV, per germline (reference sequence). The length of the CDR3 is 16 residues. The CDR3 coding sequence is TGTGCCAGCAGTCGGCTAGCGGGGGACCCCCCCGATACGCAGTATTTT. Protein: CASSRLAGDPPDTQYF.